This record concerns one T cell receptor beta chain sequence. Its target is not known. This sample is drawn from a study of monozygotic twins with inflammatory bowel disease. This CDR3 is 15 amino acids long. The germline CDR1 and CDR2 sequences are DFQATT and SNEGSKA (reference sequence). One entry per CDR3 protein, without DNA, is what TCRdb gives after re-calling the 5' RACE reads. The listing contains about 380,000 distinct CDR3 sequences. Blood was collected, roughly 2.5 ml per donor. Notes on the study in general: T cell subtypes were not distinguishable in this analysis. TCRbeta diversity (inverse Simpson) was lower in IBD patients than in healthy co-twins.

The receptor comes from a human donor with ulcerative colitis or Crohn's disease, or a healthy co-twin of an affected twin (not recorded which). Sequencing used blood. The chain is built from TRBV20-1 and TRBJ2-1. CDR3 amino acids: CSARAVVSSYNEQFF.